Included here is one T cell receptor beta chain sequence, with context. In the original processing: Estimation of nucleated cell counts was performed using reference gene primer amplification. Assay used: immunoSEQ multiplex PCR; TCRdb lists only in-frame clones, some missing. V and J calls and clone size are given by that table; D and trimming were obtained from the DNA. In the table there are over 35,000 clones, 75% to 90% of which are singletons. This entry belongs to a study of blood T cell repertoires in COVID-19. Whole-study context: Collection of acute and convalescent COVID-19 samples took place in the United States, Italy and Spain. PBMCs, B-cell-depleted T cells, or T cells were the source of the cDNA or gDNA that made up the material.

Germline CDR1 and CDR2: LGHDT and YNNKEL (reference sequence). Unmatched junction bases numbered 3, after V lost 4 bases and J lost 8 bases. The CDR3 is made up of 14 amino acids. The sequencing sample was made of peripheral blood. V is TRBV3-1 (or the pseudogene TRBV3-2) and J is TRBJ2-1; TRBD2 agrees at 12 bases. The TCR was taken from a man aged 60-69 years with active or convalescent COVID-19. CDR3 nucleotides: TGTGCCAGCAGCCGGACTAGCGGGGCCGATGAGCAGTTCTTC. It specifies CASSRTSGADEQFF.